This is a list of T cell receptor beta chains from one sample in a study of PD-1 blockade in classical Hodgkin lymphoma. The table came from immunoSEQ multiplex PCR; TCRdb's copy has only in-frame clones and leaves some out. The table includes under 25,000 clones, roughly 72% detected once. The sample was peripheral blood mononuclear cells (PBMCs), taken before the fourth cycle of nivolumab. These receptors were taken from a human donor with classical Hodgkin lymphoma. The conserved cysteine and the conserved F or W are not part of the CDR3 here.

cdr3_aa: ATSAPQGAGEKLF
v_call: TRBV15
cdr3_length: 13

cdr3_aa: ATSREGRSGNTIY
v_call: TRBV15
cdr3_length: 13

cdr3_aa: ASARGHRDGNTIY
v_call: TRBV9
cdr3_length: 13

cdr3_aa: ASSWRAVSNQPQH
v_call: TRBV19
cdr3_length: 13

cdr3_aa: ASSLVVGYEQY
v_call: TRBV7-7
cdr3_length: 11

cdr3_aa: ASSPYQGYEQY
v_call: TRBV7-3
cdr3_length: 11

cdr3_aa: SAPGPTEAF
v_call: TRBV20-1
cdr3_length: 9

cdr3_aa: ASMRDRDEKLF
v_call: TRBV2
cdr3_length: 11

cdr3_aa: ASSTDRVNTEAF
v_call: TRBV19
cdr3_length: 12

cdr3_aa: ASSQGKGRSYGYT
v_call: TRBV14
cdr3_length: 13

cdr3_aa: ASSIAGNYGYT
v_call: TRBV19
cdr3_length: 11

cdr3_aa: ASSPGAGEEYEQY
v_call: TRBV5-4
cdr3_length: 13

cdr3_aa: ASSLLASATDTQY
v_call: TRBV7-2
cdr3_length: 13

cdr3_aa: ASSILGEETQY
v_call: TRBV19
cdr3_length: 11

cdr3_aa: ASSTPTGHLYTDTQY
v_call: TRBV5-1
cdr3_length: 15

cdr3_aa: ASGRTDTQY
v_call: TRBV25-1
cdr3_length: 9

cdr3_aa: ASMGGTGNQPQH
v_call: TRBV19
cdr3_length: 12

cdr3_aa: ASSPRDYREQF
v_call: TRBV6-1
cdr3_length: 11

cdr3_aa: SVELLEETQY
v_call: TRBV29-1
cdr3_length: 10

cdr3_aa: ASGRTGQGLQAF
v_call: TRBV12-5
cdr3_length: 12

cdr3_aa: ASVPSLLQETQY
v_call: TRBV5-8
cdr3_length: 12

cdr3_aa: ASSRQRAGIYEQY
v_call: TRBV11-2
cdr3_length: 13

cdr3_aa: ASSASESSYNEQF
v_call: TRBV7-9
cdr3_length: 13

cdr3_aa: ATSRDLVGNQPQH
v_call: TRBV15
cdr3_length: 13

cdr3_aa: ASSLAGRQF
v_call: TRBV25-1
cdr3_length: 9

cdr3_aa: ASGQDYSNQPQH
v_call: TRBV6-1
cdr3_length: 12

cdr3_aa: ASSARGQGANQPQH
v_call: TRBV6-6
cdr3_length: 14

cdr3_aa: ASSVGGAQDIQY
v_call: TRBV5-1
cdr3_length: 12

cdr3_aa: ASSLAPTGGTEAF
v_call: TRBV7-6
cdr3_length: 13

cdr3_aa: ASSPEVEQY
v_call: TRBV18
cdr3_length: 9

cdr3_aa: ASSDGSRTVV
v_call: TRBV2
cdr3_length: 10

cdr3_aa: ASSWGEVHNEQF
v_call: TRBV13
cdr3_length: 12

cdr3_aa: ASSSAGGGLDTQY
v_call: TRBV5-1
cdr3_length: 13

cdr3_aa: ASSLVSGFEAF
v_call: TRBV5-1
cdr3_length: 11

cdr3_aa: ASSAGMNTEAF
v_call: TRBV10-1
cdr3_length: 11

cdr3_aa: ASSRRPTYNEQF
v_call: TRBV19
cdr3_length: 12

cdr3_aa: ASSSRGLGNTIY
v_call: TRBV6-1
cdr3_length: 12

cdr3_aa: ASSYEIPTDTQY
v_call: TRBV6-5
cdr3_length: 12

cdr3_aa: ASSQGQGVTGELF
v_call: TRBV4-1
cdr3_length: 13

cdr3_aa: ASSYGSEQY
v_call: TRBV6-5
cdr3_length: 9

cdr3_aa: ASSYSSRGRQF
v_call: TRBV6-5
cdr3_length: 11

cdr3_aa: ASSIEASGSGNTGELF
v_call: TRBV19
cdr3_length: 16

cdr3_aa: SVGQGANYGYT
v_call: TRBV29-1
cdr3_length: 11

cdr3_aa: ASSYSPGEGGYT
v_call: TRBV6-5
cdr3_length: 12

cdr3_aa: ASNDLRNQPQH
v_call: TRBV2
cdr3_length: 11

cdr3_aa: ASSPGRRNSPLH
v_call: TRBV5-1
cdr3_length: 12

cdr3_aa: ASSLLGETQY
v_call: TRBV14
cdr3_length: 10

cdr3_aa: ASSEALHRISNQPQH
v_call: TRBV6-1
cdr3_length: 15

cdr3_aa: ASSVRRGTGGAGGYT
v_call: TRBV6-1
cdr3_length: 15

cdr3_aa: SARGLTDTQY
v_call: TRBV29-1
cdr3_length: 10

cdr3_aa: ASTNAPGYEQY
v_call: TRBV6-6
cdr3_length: 11

cdr3_aa: ASSINTSGANVLT
v_call: TRBV7-2
cdr3_length: 13

cdr3_aa: ASSLGAGGVPREAF
v_call: TRBV5-4
cdr3_length: 14

cdr3_aa: ASSLGQLNSYEQY
v_call: TRBV11-2
cdr3_length: 13

cdr3_aa: ASSDGTPNEQF
v_call: TRBV7-2
cdr3_length: 11

cdr3_aa: ASSFLAGSGNTIY
v_call: TRBV5-6
cdr3_length: 13

cdr3_aa: ASSGNAAGVAYNEQF
v_call: TRBV2
cdr3_length: 15

cdr3_aa: ASTPDSRTDTQY
v_call: TRBV6-5
cdr3_length: 12

cdr3_aa: AWSPNPKVKYEKLF
v_call: TRBV30
cdr3_length: 14